The 3 T cell receptor beta chains below were found in one sample sequenced in a study of T cells in Graves' hyperthyroidism and ophthalmopathy. Amplification yielded TCR beta CDR3 regions, with RNA transcripts as the source. First-round RT-PCR targeting the TCR CDR3 was performed with the HTBI primer set. TCRdb reanalysed the multiplex PCR reads using MiXCR and keeps one entry per CDR3 protein. The table shows 350,000 to 400,000 distinct CDR3 sequences, with more than 13% occurring only once. Sequenced: blood. Receptors originate from a woman in her twenties or thirties with Graves' hyperthyroidism.

The table lists this clonotype with a few counts. The chain recombines TRBV29-1 with TRBJ1-1; no reliable D call. V lost 0 bases, J lost 6 bases, and 8 bases lay in between. Germline CDR1 SQVTM, CDR2 ANQGSEA. The CDR3 is made up of 12 amino acids. The chain's CDR3 is CSVEEAVAEAFF. Written as DNA, the CDR3 is TGCAGCGTTGAAGAGGCTGTGGCTGAAGCTTTCTTT.

V usage is TRBV28 and J usage is TRBJ1-5; maybe TRBD1 (5 bases). This CDR3 contains 16 residues. With 4 bases removed from V and 2 bases from J, the gap between germline ends came to 15 bases. CDR1 is MDHEN and CDR2 is SYDVKM in the germline V gene. CDR3 sequence: CASSSERGSGNQPQHF. In DNA form, the CDR3 reads TGTGCCAGCAGTTCCGAGCGGGGCTCGGGCAATCAGCCCCAGCATTTT.

The chain combines TRBV7-9 with TRBJ2-1; possible D gene TRBD2, 6 bases. Germline loops: CDR1 SEHNR, CDR2 FQNEAQ (reference sequence). V lost 5 bases and J 14 bases, leaving 16 bases between the germline ends. CDR3 length equals 12 residues. CDR3 in amino acids: CASSPGTGTEFF. In DNA, the CDR3 is TGTGCCAGCAGCCCCGGGACTGGAACGGAGTTCTTC.